This TCR beta chain was sequenced for a study of PD-1 blockade in classical Hodgkin lymphoma. Study-wide points: What caused the repertoire differences, perhaps disease activity or prior therapy, remains undefined.

As concerns this clone: Antigen unknown.

All the patients suffered relapse after autologous stem cell transplantation, and brentuximab vedotin exposure differed. Patients showed best responses of complete response, partial response or progressive disease. Trimming left V 0 bases short and J 5 bases short, with 11 bases between. The germline gives CDR1 SGHKS, CDR2 YYEKEE (reference sequence). CDR3 length equals 14 residues. Profiled with immunoSEQ multiplex PCR; TCRdb holds only in-frame clones, not every one. The sample includes about 93,000 clones, about four fifths of them seen just once. This chain uses TRBV5-5 with TRBJ1-2, with D possibly matching TRBD1 (6 bases). The sequences come from peripheral blood mononuclear cells (PBMCs), collected before the second cycle of nivolumab. The sequence was obtained from a human donor with classical Hodgkin lymphoma. The CDR3 loop is CASSLGQGMYGYTF. CDR3 in DNA: TGTGCCAGCAGCTTGGGGCAGGGGATGTATGGCTACACCTTC.